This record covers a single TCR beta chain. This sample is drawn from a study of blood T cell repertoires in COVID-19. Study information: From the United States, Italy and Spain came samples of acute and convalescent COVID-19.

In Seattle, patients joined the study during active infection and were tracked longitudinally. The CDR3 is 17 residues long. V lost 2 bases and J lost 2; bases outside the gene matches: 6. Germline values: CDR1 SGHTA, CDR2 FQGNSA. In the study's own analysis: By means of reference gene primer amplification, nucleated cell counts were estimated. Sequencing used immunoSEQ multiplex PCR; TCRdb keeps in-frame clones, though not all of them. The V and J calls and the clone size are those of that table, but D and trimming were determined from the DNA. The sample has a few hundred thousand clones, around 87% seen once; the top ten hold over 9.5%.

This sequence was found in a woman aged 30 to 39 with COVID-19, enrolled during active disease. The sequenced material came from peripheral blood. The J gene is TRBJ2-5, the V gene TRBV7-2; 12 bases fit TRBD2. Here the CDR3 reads CASSLMLAGGIQETQYF. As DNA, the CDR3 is TGTGCCAGCAGCTTAATGCTAGCGGGAGGGATACAAGAGACCCAGTACTTC.